These 28 T cell receptor beta chains were sequenced from one sample in a study of OX40 agonist ivuxolimab in advanced cancers. The library was produced with the immunoSEQ multiplex PCR assay. The clones in this table, taken by TCRdb from immuneACCESS, are in-frame only. Not every clone is retained; where verified, under half of the shortfall comes from an unresolved V gene, and the cause of the rest is unknown. Present in this sample are around 63,000 clones, approximately 90% of which were seen just once. The ten largest make up 10% to 13% of the sample. Sample: CD4+ or CD8+ T cells sorted from blood, taken in a trial of the OX40 agonist ivuxolimab. These receptor sequences come from an adult with an advanced solid tumor such as melanoma, head and neck, liver or kidney cancer.

The rearrangement uses TRBV28 and TRBJ2-4; D is perhaps TRBD2 (6 bases). Germline CDR1 reads MDHEN; CDR2 reads SYDVKM. The V and J ends lost 6 bases and 6 bases respectively, with 15 bases between them. The CDR3 has 14 amino acids. The CDR3 loop is CASRLSTGLNIQYF. The DNA of the CDR3 is TGTGCCAGCAGACTCTCTACGGGACTAAACATTCAGTACTTC.

The chain has TRBV7-9 and TRBJ2-5; D tentatively reads TRBD1 or TRBD2 (5 bases each). The J call may be mistaken, given a closer DNA end match to TRBJ2-7. There are 14 residues in the CDR3. Germline CDR1 SEHNR, CDR2 FQNEAQ (reference sequence). The CDR3 sequence is CASSLRDGGYEQYF. The DNA of the CDR3 is TGTGCCAGCAGCCTCCGGGACGGAGGATACGAGCAGTACTTC.

The chain couples TRBV29-1 to TRBJ1-5, with D maybe TRBD1 (6 bases). The CDR3 sequence is 13 residues long. CDR1 and CDR2 (germline): SQVTM, ANQGSEA. Deletions cut 3 bases from V and 6 bases from J, with 12 bases between. The CDR3 loop is CSVEEGGGQPQHF. The CDR3 DNA sequence: TGCAGCGTTGAGGAGGGGGGCGGTCAGCCCCAGCATTTT.

The CDR3 sequence: CASGLLGGGDEQFF. In nucleotides, the CDR3 is TGTGCCAGCGGCCTTCTTGGAGGGGGTGATGAGCAGTTCTTC. The chain combines TRBV7-3 with TRBJ2-1; possibly TRBD1 or TRBD2 for D (6 bases each). This CDR3 has 14 amino acids. Deletions cut 8 bases from V and 8 bases from J, with 19 bases between. Germline V lookup: CDR1 SGHTA, CDR2 FQGTGA.

This chain links TRBV6-5 with TRBJ2-7, with D possibly being TRBD2 (5 bases). This CDR3 comprises 12 residues. Trimming took off 7 bases at V and 0 bases at J, with 7 bases between the two ends. Looked up from germline, CDR1 is MNHEY and CDR2 is SVGAGI. The CDR3 here is CASIANSYEQYF. The CDR3 coding sequence is TGTGCCAGCATAGCGAACTCCTACGAGCAGTACTTC.

The V and J genes are TRBV2 and TRBJ1-5, with D unclear. The V gene's germline CDR1 is SNHLY and CDR2 FYNNEI. The germline V and J ends were trimmed by 5 bases and 0 bases, with 14 bases remaining between them. The length of the CDR3 is 16 residues. The CDR3: CASSPLTYYSNQPQHF. The CDR3 bases are TGTGCCAGCAGTCCCTTGACCTATTATAGCAATCAGCCCCAGCATTTT. Full variable domain (missing parts from reference TRBV2 and TRBJ1-5): EPEVTQTPSHQVTQMGQEVILRCVPISNHLYFYWYRQILGQKVEFLVSFYNNEISEKSEIFDDQFSVERPDGSNFTLKIRSTKLEDSAMYFCASSPLTYYSNQPQHFGDGTRLSIL.

The chain recombines TRBV5-1 with TRBJ1-1, with a tentative D call TRBD1 (6 bases). CDR3 length: 14 residues. Germline-derived CDR1 and CDR2 are SGHRS and YFSETQ. V was cut by 3 bases and J by 10 bases, with 19 bases left in between. CDR3 residues: CASSSQGRGPGAFF. The CDR3, as DNA: TGCGCCAGCAGCTCCCAGGGGAGGGGCCCTGGAGCTTTCTTT.

The chain is built from TRBV11-2 and TRBJ2-7, with D uncertain. The CDR3 is 16 residues long. CDR1 and CDR2 (germline): SGHAT, FQNNGV. The germline V and J ends were trimmed by 3 bases and 1 base, with 16 bases remaining between them. The CDR3, as DNA: TGTGCCAGCAGCTTCAACCCAGTAGCCCTATCCTACGAGCAGTACTTC. Protein product: CASSFNPVALSYEQYF.

The chain is built from TRBV20-1 and TRBJ1-3; D not certain. The CDR3 length is 10 residues. From germline, CDR1 is DFQATT and CDR2 SNEGSKA (reference sequence). Trimming took 7 bases from V and 16 from J, leaving 17 bases between them. The CDR3 nucleotides read TGCAGTGGATCAGGATCTCGCTCGTATTTT. This codes for CSGSGSRSYF.

V and J are TRBV19 and TRBJ1-3; D may be TRBD1 (6 bases). The CDR3 totals 14 residues. Trimming took 6 bases from V and 5 from J, leaving 14 bases between them. Germline values: CDR1 LNHDA, CDR2 SQIVND (reference sequence). Here the CDR3 reads CASSDDRRRNTIYF. DNA of the CDR3: TGTGCCAGTAGCGATGACAGGAGAAGAAACACCATATATTTT.

The rearrangement joins TRBV7-3 to TRBJ2-1; D is uncertain. The germline V gene encodes CDR1 SGHTA and CDR2 FQGTGA. V lost 2 bases to trimming and J lost 5 bases, with 7 bases between them. The CDR3 sequence is 13 residues long. The DNA of the CDR3 is TGTGCCAGCAGCTTAGACCAGAACAATGAGCAGTTCTTC. It specifies CASSLDQNNEQFF.

The chain couples TRBV10-1 to TRBJ2-3, with D unresolved. The CDR3 has 13 residues. Trimming took off 5 bases at V and 3 bases at J, with 9 bases between the two ends. Germline V gives CDR1 WNHNN, CDR2 SYGVQD (reference sequence). CDR3: CASSFLGTDTQYF. Written as DNA, the CDR3 is TGCGCCAGCAGTTTCTTGGGGACAGATACGCAGTATTTT.

V gene TRBV2 combines with J gene TRBJ2-7; TRBD2 aligns across 7 bases. The ends lost 7 bases at V and 1 base at J; junction bases unmatched: 4. The CDR3 length is 13 residues. Germline CDR1 is SNHLY and CDR2 is FYNNEI. The DNA of the CDR3 is TGTGCCAGCAATCTAGCGGAATCCTACGAGCAGTACTTC. Translation: CASNLAESYEQYF.

The V call is TRBV6-4, the J call TRBJ2-1; 7 bases are a match to TRBD1. The CDR3 is 15 residues long. Germline values: CDR1 MRHNA, CDR2 SNTAGT. Unmatched junction bases numbered 7, after V lost 5 bases and J lost 3 bases. In DNA form, the CDR3 reads TGTGCCAGCAGTCACACAGGGGCGGACTACAATGAGCAGTTCTTC. Protein sequence: CASSHTGADYNEQFF.

The chain uses TRBV6-6 and TRBJ1-2, with TRBD1 as a possible D gene (6 bases). The CDR3 is 15 residues long. The V gene's germline CDR1 is MNHNY and CDR2 SVGAGI (reference sequence). The ends were cut back, 8 bases at V and 5 bases at J, with 21 bases in the middle. This chain's CDR3 is CASSGQAAGDYGYTF. CDR3 DNA sequence: TGTGCCAGCTCCGGTCAGGCCGCAGGGGATTATGGCTACACCTTC.

The rearrangement links TRBV7-8 to TRBJ2-1; either TRBD1 or TRBD2 may supply D (5 bases each). The CDR3 runs to 16 residues. The V end lost 2 bases, the J end lost 7 bases, and 18 bases lay between the germline ends. Germline CDR1 SGHVS, CDR2 FQNEAQ. For the CDR3, the DNA is TGTGCCAGCAGCTTATGGCCCCGGGACGGGAAGAATGAGCAGTTCTTC. This encodes CASSLWPRDGKNEQFF.

In its sample, this clone was seen once. The rearrangement uses TRBV7-9 and TRBJ1-2; tentatively, D is TRBD1 (6 bases). Deletions cut 5 bases from V and 6 bases from J, with 28 bases between. Germline V lookup: CDR1 SEHNR, CDR2 FQNEAQ (reference sequence). This CDR3 is 18 amino acids long. As DNA, the CDR3 is TGTGCCAGCAGCGCCCCAGGGGCGGGAGCTCTGGCCAGTCATGGCTACACCTTC. Translating it yields CASSAPGAGALASHGYTF. Full variable domain (outside the CDR3, taken from reference TRBV7-9 and TRBJ1-2): DTGVSQNPRHKITKRGQNVTFRCDPISEHNRLYWYRQTLGQGPEFLTYFQNEAQLEKSRLLSDRFSAERPKGSFSTLEIQRTEQGDSAMYLCASSAPGAGALASHGYTFGSGTRLTVV.

V is TRBV2 and J is TRBJ2-1; D is perhaps TRBD2 (5 bases). V lost 6 bases and J lost 4, with 7 bases in between. The germline V gene has CDR1 SNHLY and CDR2 FYNNEI. This CDR3 spans 12 amino acids. The CDR3 nucleotides are TGTGCCAGCAGGGACTGGTACAATGAGCAGTTCTTC. Protein sequence: CASRDWYNEQFF.

This chain connects TRBV19 to TRBJ2-2, with TRBD2 identical over 10 bases. CDR3 length: 17 residues. The V and J ends lost 5 bases and 4 bases, in that order; junction bases with no gene match: 10. Germline lookup yields CDR1 LNHDA and CDR2 SQIVND (reference sequence). CDR3 in amino acids: CASSPQREGRSTGELFF. The CDR3, as DNA: TGTGCCAGTAGTCCCCAGCGGGAGGGCCGGTCCACCGGGGAGCTGTTTTTT.

The chain recombines TRBV9 with TRBJ2-7; D might be TRBD1 (6 bases). Germline V gene sequence: CDR1 SGDLS, CDR2 YYNGEE. The V end lost 4 bases, the J end lost 0 bases, and 11 bases lay between the germline ends. The CDR3 consists of 14 residues. Here the CDR3 DNA reads TGTGCCAGCAGCCAGGGGACCACCTCCTACGAGCAGTACTTC. The encoded protein is CASSQGTTSYEQYF. The variable domain in full, completed from reference TRBV9 and TRBJ2-7, reads DSGVTQTPKHLITATGQRVTLRCSPRSGDLSVYWYQQSLDQGLQFLIQYYNGEERAKGNILERFSAQQFPDLHSELNLSSLELGDSALYFCASSQGTTSYEQYFGPGTRLTVT.

The V call is TRBV6-6, the J call TRBJ2-7; TRBD2 is a possible D gene (7 bases). Germline CDR1 and CDR2: MNHNY and SVGAGI (reference sequence). The CDR3 contains 14 residues. V shed 6 bases and J shed 3 bases, with 15 bases lying between them. CDR3 in amino acids: CASSHRGALYEQYF. The DNA for the CDR3 is TGTGCCAGCAGCCACCGGGGGGCCCTCTACGAGCAGTACTTC.

Here the CDR3 reads CASSTPGQASYEQYF. CDR3 nucleotide sequence: TGTGCCAGCAGTACTCCGGGACAGGCCTCCTACGAGCAGTACTTC. The chain employs TRBV28 and TRBJ2-7; 8 nucleotides line up with TRBD1. This CDR3 region has 15 residues. From germline, CDR1 is MDHEN and CDR2 SYDVKM. J gave up 0 bases and V 5 bases, and 6 bases lay outside the gene matches.

The chain is built from TRBV5-1 and TRBJ2-3, with TRBD2 identical over 10 bases. The length of the CDR3 is 16 residues. Germline CDR1 is SGHRS and CDR2 is YFSETQ. V gave up 0 bases and J gave up 3 bases; unmatched junction bases: 4. The CDR3 loop reads CASSLVSGRGTDTQYF. The CDR3 coding sequence is TGCGCCAGCAGCTTGGTCAGCGGGAGGGGGACAGATACGCAGTATTTT.

As concerns this clone: Germline is not matched at one junction end, which may reflect a read error. V gene TRBV7-7 combines with J gene TRBJ2-5; 12 bases line up with TRBD2. The CDR3 spans 16 residues. Germline assignment: CDR1 SSHAT and CDR2 FNYEAQ (reference sequence). This chain's CDR3 is CASSLNGLAGQETQYF. The CDR3 nucleotides read TGTGCTAGCAGCTTAAACGGACTAGCGGGACAAGAGACCCAGTACTTC.

The V call is TRBV16, the J call TRBJ2-1; D is possibly TRBD2 (5 bases). The V end was cut by 0 bases, the J end by 0 bases, with 6 bases between. Germline values: CDR1 KGHSY, CDR2 FQNENV. CDR3 length equals 15 residues. CDR3 nucleotide sequence: TGTGCCAGCAGCCAATCGAGCGGCTCCTACAATGAGCAGTTCTTC. Amino acids: CASSQSSGSYNEQFF. The entire variable domain, with the rest obtained from reference TRBV16 and TRBJ2-1, is as follows: GEEVAQTPKHLVRGEGQKAKLYCAPIKGHSYVFWYQQVLKNEFKFLISFQNENVFDETGMPKERFSAKCLPNSPCSLEIQATKLEDSAVYFCASSQSSGSYNEQFFGPGTRLTVL.

This clone was observed once. The gene calls are TRBV29-1 and TRBJ2-1; TRBD2 aligns across 7 bases. This CDR3 is 14 amino acids long. Unmatched junction bases numbered 7, after V lost 0 bases and J lost 8 bases. The germline CDR1 and CDR2 sequences are SQVTM and ANQGSEA. CDR3 bases: TGCAGCGTTGAAGATGGGGAGGGTAGGGATGAGCAGTTCTTC. This encodes CSVEDGEGRDEQFF.

This clone has just a few counts. The chain joins TRBV29-1 to TRBJ2-7; 7 positions agree with TRBD1. Unmatched junction bases numbered 3, after V lost 4 bases and J lost 3 bases. The CDR3 runs 12 residues. CDR1 and CDR2 (germline): SQVTM, ANQGSEA. Here the CDR3 DNA reads TGCAGCGTTGGGGGACAGCTCTACGAGCAGTACTTC. It translates to CSVGGQLYEQYF.

This CDR3 is CASSVAGGQAYEQYF. CDR3 nucleotide sequence: TGTGCCAGCAGCGTAGCTGGGGGACAAGCCTACGAGCAGTACTTC. This chain links TRBV9 with TRBJ2-7, with D possibly matching TRBD1 (6 bases). The ends were cut back, 0 bases at V and 2 bases at J, with 12 bases in the middle. In germline, CDR1 is SGDLS, CDR2 YYNGEE. This CDR3 is built from 15 residues.